This entry is about one TCR beta chain. Its antigen remains unknown. Time point defined: persistent/refractory GD, antithyroid drugs over 5 years with positive TRAb. From PBMCs, RNA was extracted and then used to make the TCR library. The authors built TCR beta libraries using iRepertoire HTBI primers and Arm-PCR of CDR3 regions. One entry per CDR3 protein, called by TCRdb with MiXCR from the multiplex PCR reads. The sample holds 500,000 to 800,000 distinct CDR3 sequences; approximately 31% are singletons and the top ten take under 55%. The sample belongs to a study of regulatory T cells in long-lasting Graves disease. The wider study: Disease was considered persistent Graves' disease after over 5 years of antithyroid drugs (with positive TSH receptor antibodies). Findings of the study overall: Persistent disease was characterized by preferential usage of TRBV28, TRBJ1-2 and TRBJ2-5.

Per the germline V gene, CDR1 is KGHDR and CDR2 is SFDVKD. Trimming left V 1 base short and J 3 bases short, with 11 bases between. The CDR3 runs to 16 residues. The TCR was taken from a female donor with Graves disease. Specimen: peripheral blood mononuclear cells (PBMCs), collected when the disease was refractory, from a patient treated with antithyroid drugs. This chain uses TRBV24-1 with TRBJ2-2; D is possibly TRBD1 or TRBD2 (7 bases each). DNA of the CDR3: TGTGCCACCAGTGATTTCGCAGGGGGGGACACCGGGGAGCTGTTTTTT. Residues: CATSDFAGGDTGELFF.